These 3 T cell receptor beta chains came from one sample sequenced in a study of blood T cells in healthy people across ages. Together with a sample-barcoded 5' primer, a J-beta primer mix was included in a second PCR lasting about 6 to 11 cycles. Each CDR3 protein gets one entry after TCRdb re-called the 5' RACE reads with MiXCR. The sample yields about 1 million distinct CDR3 sequences, 40% to 45% seen once. Sequencing was performed on blood. These receptor sequences come from a woman aged 60-75 years in good health.

The rearrangement links TRBV12-3 or TRBV12-4 to TRBJ1-6; 9 nucleotides align to TRBD1. The CDR3 loop spans 15 amino acids. J lost 4 bases, V lost 5 bases, and 3 bases had no gene match. The CDR3 reads CASSGGQGYNSPLHF. The CDR3 DNA reads TGTGCCAGCAGTGGCGGACAGGGGTATAATTCACCCCTCCACTTT.

The rearrangement links TRBV10-3 to TRBJ2-3; D is ambiguous. V dropped 4 bases and J dropped 3 bases, with 14 bases sitting between them. The germline CDR1 and CDR2 sequences are ENHRY and SYGVKD. The CDR3 consists of 15 residues. The CDR3 sequence: CAISGSRAGTDTQYF. As DNA, the CDR3 is TGTGCCATCAGTGGATCTAGAGCTGGGACAGATACGCAGTATTTT.

This clonotype was found a few times. At one end the junction does not follow the germline gene, possibly because of a read error. The V call is TRBV28, the J call TRBJ2-1, with 10 bases identical to TRBD1. The CDR3 sequence is 17 residues long. Per germline, CDR1 MDHEN and CDR2 SYDVKM. The CDR3: CASSLRQGAGRYNEQFF. The CDR3 DNA reads as TGTGCCAGCAGTCTCAGACAGGGGGCAGGTCGCTACAATGAGCAGTTCTTT.